This paragraph covers one TCR beta chain sequence. Original methodology: Nucleated cell number was recorded as an estimate derived from reference gene primer amplification. Assay: immunoSEQ multiplex PCR; the TCRdb copy retains only in-frame clones and omits some. The D gene and trimming were derived from the DNA, and the V and J assignments and clone size from that table. The table includes 15,000 to 20,000 clones, around nine tenths detected once. These data come from a study of blood T cell repertoires in COVID-19. The CDR3 loop spans 13 amino acids. V was trimmed by 6 bases and J by 1 base, leaving 9 bases between them.

The clonotype originates from a human donor in a cohort sampled during active COVID-19. The sequencing input was peripheral blood. The rearrangement joins TRBV12-3 or TRBV12-4 to TRBJ2-5; possible D gene TRBD1, 5 bases. CDR3: CASSIDSQETQYF. The CDR3 coding sequence is TGTGCCAGCAGCATAGACAGCCAAGAGACCCAGTACTTC.